This passage covers 30 T cell receptor beta chains from one sample sequenced in a study of beta chain features in type 1 diabetes (dated by TCRdb to the late 2010s). Libraries were constructed by the immunoSEQ multiplex PCR assay. The entire amount of isolated RNA was reverse transcribed using the High Capacity cDNA Reverse Transcription Kit, so the sequenced TCRB transcripts were expressed ones. Imported from immuneACCESS, the table was reduced by TCRdb to in-frame sequences with V and J called. These copies leave out some clones; in studies compared against another copy, an unresolved V gene accounts for under half, and the cause of the remainder is not known. In this sample the table shows 400,000 to 500,000 clones, over 11% of which occur a single time. The ten biggest clones cover 0.03% to 0.04% of the sample. Input material: naive CD4+ T cells from blood. The intended sense of this specimen's cell subset or site label: true naive CD4+ T cells. These receptors originate from a man younger than 40 in good health.

The chain combines TRBV5-4 with TRBJ2-5, with TRBD2 identical over 13 bases. The V segment lost 4 bases and the J segment 7 bases; nucleotides outside the gene matches: 7. The length of the CDR3 is 15 residues. Germline V gene data show CDR1 as SGHNT and CDR2 as YYREEE (reference sequence). This chain's CDR3 is CASSKGLAGAGTQYF. CDR3 nucleotide sequence: TGTGCCAGCAGCAAAGGACTAGCGGGGGCGGGGACCCAGTACTTC. Filled out from reference TRBV5-4 and TRBJ2-5, the complete variable domain reads ETGVTQSPTHLIKTRGQQVTLRCSSQSGHNTVSWYQQALGQGPQFIFQYYREEENGRGNFPPRFSGLQFPNYSSELNVNALELDDSALYLCASSKGLAGAGTQYFGPGTRLLVL.

In its sample, this clone was seen a few times. The chain has TRBV7-9 and TRBJ2-5, with D possibly matching TRBD1 (6 bases). The CDR3 is 12 amino acids. CDR1 SEHNR and CDR2 FQNEAQ come from the germline V gene (reference sequence). Trimming took 6 bases from V and 5 from J, leaving 10 bases between them. DNA of the CDR3: TGTGCCAGCAGATTTGACAGGGAGACCCAGTACTTC. Translated: CASRFDRETQYF.

The CDR3 loop reads CASGLEGADTQYF. CDR3 nucleotide sequence: TGCGCCAGCGGGCTTGAGGGGGCAGATACGCAGTATTTT. This chain links TRBV5-1 with TRBJ2-3; possible D gene TRBD1, 6 bases. This CDR3 has 13 residues. The V end lost 7 bases, the J end lost 4 bases, and 13 bases lay between the germline ends. Per the germline V gene, CDR1 is SGHRS and CDR2 is YFSETQ.

The chain couples TRBV29-1 to TRBJ2-2; 9 bases match TRBD1. Unmatched junction bases numbered 0, after V lost 4 bases and J lost 6 bases. The CDR3 has 12 amino acids. Germline CDR1 and CDR2: SQVTM and ANQGSEA. CDR3 in amino acids: CSVGQGAGELFF. CDR3 DNA sequence: TGCAGCGTTGGACAGGGGGCCGGGGAGCTGTTTTTT.

V gene TRBV14 combines with J gene TRBJ1-3, with 7 bases that match TRBD1. The J segment lost 4 bases and the V segment lost 5 bases, leaving 8 bases of the junction unmatched. Germline-derived CDR1 and CDR2 are SGHDN and FVKESK. CDR3 length: 15 residues. In nucleotides, the CDR3 is TGTGCCAGCAGCGACTCGGACAGGTCCGGAAACACCATATATTTT. Translating gives CASSDSDRSGNTIYF.

The sample holds a few counts of this clone. The rearrangement links TRBV5-4 to TRBJ2-7; 10 nucleotides line up with TRBD1. The germline CDR1 and CDR2 sequences are SGHNT and YYREEE (reference sequence). The CDR3 is 15 amino acids. V lost 3 bases and J lost 3; bases outside the gene matches: 6. Here the CDR3 reads CASSSIGTGDYEQYV. Written as DNA, the CDR3 is TGTGCCAGCAGCTCCATCGGGACAGGGGACTACGAGCAGTACGTC.

This clone was counted between two and nine times. The chain recombines TRBV18 with TRBJ2-7; TRBD1 aligns across 7 bases. Per germline, CDR1 KGHSH and CDR2 LQKENI. This CDR3 spans 14 amino acids. The V segment lost 3 bases and the J segment 2 bases; nucleotides outside the gene matches: 4. The DNA for the CDR3 is TGTGCCAGCTCACCTACAGGGGCAGCCTACGAGCAGTACGTC. Its translation: CASSPTGAAYEQYV.

This clone was seen a handful of times. J is TRBJ2-7 and V is TRBV12-5; D is perhaps TRBD1 (7 bases). Deletions cut 3 bases from V and 9 bases from J, with 18 bases between. Germline V CDR1 and CDR2: LGHNT, FRNRAP. The CDR3 runs to 14 residues. The CDR3 DNA reads TGTGCTAGTGGTTTTCGGGTTGGGACAGCGGGGCAGTACGTC. It translates to CASGFRVGTAGQYV.

J is TRBJ2-3 and V is TRBV11-2; D unresolved. V was pared by 0 bases and J by 8 bases, with 6 bases between. The germline V gene encodes CDR1 SGHAT and CDR2 FQNNGV. The CDR3 spans 12 residues. The CDR3 DNA sequence: TGTGCCAGCAGCTTAGATTCTAGTACGCAGTATTTT. Its protein product is CASSLDSSTQYF.

The V gene is TRBV5-1, the J gene TRBJ2-1; 8 positions agree with TRBD1. This CDR3 is 14 amino acids long. Germline V gene sequence: CDR1 SGHRS, CDR2 YFSETQ. The junction had 8 bases not matched to a gene; V was cut back by 4 bases and J by 8 bases. This CDR3 is CASSLDRVGDEQFF. CDR3 in DNA: TGCGCCAGCAGCCTGGACAGGGTAGGCGATGAGCAGTTCTTC.

The chain uses TRBV7-8 and TRBJ1-5; a weak D match, TRBD1 (5 bases). In germline, CDR1 is SGHVS, CDR2 FQNEAQ. This CDR3 spans 17 amino acids. V lost 5 bases and J lost 1, with 18 bases in between. The DNA of the CDR3 is TGTGCCAGCAGCCTTAGGGCGGGGGGTACAAGCAATCAGCCCCAGCATTTT. Translated, it gives CASSLRAGGTSNQPQHF. Supplemented by reference TRBV7-8 and TRBJ1-5, the full variable domain reads GAGVSQSPRYKVAKRGQDVALRCDPISGHVSLFWYQQALGQGPEFLTYFQNEAQLDKSGLPSDRFFAERPEGSVSTLKIQRTQQEDSAVYLCASSLRAGGTSNQPQHFGDGTRLSIL.

The sample holds a few counts of this clone. V gene TRBV7-3 combines with J gene TRBJ2-2, with 7 bases lining up with TRBD1. The CDR3 extends over 19 amino acids. Germline V gene sequence: CDR1 SGHTA, CDR2 FQGTGA. The V gene end was trimmed by 0 bases and the J gene end by 0 bases; junction bases not matched to a gene: 10. The CDR3: CASSLTGQSQMTNTGELFF. CDR3 DNA sequence: TGTGCCAGCAGCTTAACGGGACAGTCCCAGATGACGAACACCGGGGAGCTGTTTTTT.

The V call is TRBV9, the J call TRBJ1-1, with D possibly being TRBD1 (6 bases). Deletions cut 4 bases from V and 1 base from J, with 14 bases between. The CDR3 extends over 15 amino acids. From germline, CDR1 is SGDLS and CDR2 YYNGEE. In nucleotides, the CDR3 is TGTGCCAGCAGCTTCGTACAGGGCACGAACACTGAAGCTTTCTTT. Protein sequence: CASSFVQGTNTEAFF.

The chain is built from TRBV7-2 and TRBJ2-3; 9 bases fit TRBD2. Looked up from germline, CDR1 is SGHTA and CDR2 is FQGNSA. Trimming took 1 base from V and 2 from J; bases not matched to a gene: 10. The CDR3 is 18 amino acids. The chain's CDR3 is CASSLVGLAGGATDTQYF. The CDR3 nucleotides are TGTGCCAGCAGCTTAGTGGGACTAGCCGGGGGGGCCACAGATACGCAGTATTTT.

CDR3 region: CASSDDGRWYQETQYF. The CDR3 DNA reads TGTGCCAGCAGTGATGACGGACGGTGGTACCAAGAGACCCAGTACTTC. The gene calls are TRBV6-1 and TRBJ2-5, with no clear D. Germline CDR1 reads MNHNS; CDR2 reads SASEGT. Trimming cost V 3 bases and J 0 bases, with 14 bases left between them. The CDR3 has 16 residues.

The table lists this clone with a few counts. The gene calls are TRBV9 and TRBJ2-1, with no clear D. Trimming removed 2 bases from V and 6 bases from J, with 9 bases in between. The V gene's germline CDR1 is SGDLS and CDR2 YYNGEE. There are 13 residues in the CDR3. DNA of the CDR3: TGTGCCAGCAGCGTCATCTCGGGCAATGAGCAGTTCTTC. Its translation is CASSVISGNEQFF.

This clone has just a few counts. The chain recombines TRBV9 with TRBJ2-1; TRBD2 matches 8 bases. V was pared by 4 bases and J by 0 bases, with 6 bases of the junction left unmatched. This CDR3 spans 16 amino acids. The V gene's germline CDR1 is SGDLS and CDR2 YYNGEE. The CDR3 loop reads CASSLFGTSSYNEQFF. The CDR3 DNA follows: TGTGCCAGCAGCCTCTTCGGGACTAGCTCCTACAATGAGCAGTTCTTC.

The chain recombines TRBV25-1 with TRBJ1-2; D is unclear. Germline V gene data show CDR1 as MGHDK and CDR2 as SYGVNS. Trimming removed 4 bases from V and 4 bases from J, with 7 bases in between. This CDR3 contains 12 residues. In DNA form, the CDR3 reads TGTGCCAGCAGTGTCGGAGCCTATGGCTACACCTTC. The encoded protein is CASSVGAYGYTF.

This clone was found a few times. This chain links TRBV9 with TRBJ1-5; 7 bases line up with TRBD1. The V gene end was trimmed by 3 bases and the J gene end by 3 bases; junction bases not matched to a gene: 3. Germline CDR1 and CDR2: SGDLS and YYNGEE. The CDR3 has 14 residues. CDR3 bases: TGTGCCAGCAGCGGAGGGACAGTCAATCAGCCCCAGCATTTT. Amino acids: CASSGGTVNQPQHF.

There are a few counts of this clone. The chain links TRBV2 to TRBJ1-1; no definite D call. Trimming stripped 4 bases from V and 0 bases from J, with 9 bases between. Germline V gene data show CDR1 as SNHLY and CDR2 as FYNNEI. This CDR3 comprises 14 residues. DNA for the CDR3: TGTGCCAGCAGTGGAGGACTACTGAACACTGAAGCTTTCTTT. It codes for CASSGGLLNTEAFF.

This clone was detected only a few times. The rearrangement joins TRBV7-2 to TRBJ2-7; D could derive from TRBD1 or TRBD2 (5 bases each). Germline CDR1 reads SGHTA; CDR2 reads FQGNSA. This CDR3 region has 15 residues. The ends were cut back, 5 bases at V and 3 bases at J, with 17 bases in the middle. The CDR3 sequence: CASSPGRAGFYEQYF. The CDR3 DNA sequence: TGTGCCAGCAGCCCAGGGAGAGCCGGATTCTACGAGCAGTACTTC.

V and J are TRBV10-3 and TRBJ2-5; D call uncertain. This CDR3 has 13 amino acids. Germline V gives CDR1 ENHRY, CDR2 SYGVKD. Trimming took 3 bases from V and 2 from J, leaving 7 bases between them. Written as DNA, the CDR3 is TGTGCCATCAGTGACAGCTTACAAGAGACCCAGTACTTC. Its protein is CAISDSLQETQYF.

The chain links TRBV14 to TRBJ2-1; maybe TRBD2 (5 bases). From germline, CDR1 is SGHDN and CDR2 FVKESK. The V end was cut by 3 bases, the J end by 5 bases, with 14 bases between. The CDR3 is made up of 15 amino acids. DNA for the CDR3: TGTGCCAGCAGCCACCAGCGCACTAGTCACAATGAGCAGTTCTTC. It yields the protein CASSHQRTSHNEQFF.

This clone has only a few counts. V usage is TRBV14 and J usage is TRBJ2-2; 9 bases line up with TRBD1. J was trimmed by 1 base and V by 4 bases; bases with no gene match: 4. The CDR3 sequence is 16 residues long. Germline CDR1 and CDR2: SGHDN and FVKESK. CDR3 residues: CASSRWDRENTGELFF. The CDR3 DNA sequence: TGTGCCAGCAGCCGCTGGGACAGGGAGAACACCGGGGAGCTGTTTTTT.

This clone turned up a few times. The gene calls are TRBV10-2 and TRBJ2-5, with D hard to call. This CDR3 has 16 amino acids. V was shortened by 3 bases and J by 1 base, with 15 bases between the two germline ends. The germline V gene encodes CDR1 WSHSY and CDR2 SAAADI. The CDR3 coding sequence is TGCGCCAGCAGTGAATTAACGTGGCGGATCCAAGAGACCCAGTACTTC. It is translated as CASSELTWRIQETQYF.

The chain recombines TRBV7-2 with TRBJ2-1; TRBD1 matches 7 bases. In germline, CDR1 is SGHTA, CDR2 FQGNSA. This CDR3 spans 14 amino acids. Trimming at V came to 5 bases and at J to 5 bases, leaving 6 bases not matched to a gene. In DNA, the CDR3 is TGTGCCAGCAGCCGGCCACAGGGGAACAATGAGCAGTTCTTC. Residues: CASSRPQGNNEQFF.

Regarding this clone: Other DNA variants within this sample encode the same CDR3. The genes are TRBV6-5 and TRBJ1-1, with 7 bases fitting TRBD1. This CDR3 has 12 residues. Per germline, CDR1 MNHEY and CDR2 SVGAGI. V lost 5 bases and J lost 5; bases outside the gene matches: 2. The CDR3 region is CASSRQGTEAFF. In DNA, the CDR3 is TGTGCCAGCAGTCGACAGGGAACTGAAGCTTTCTTT.

This clone was counted between two and nine times. V is TRBV9 and J is TRBJ1-1; perhaps TRBD1 as D (6 bases). Germline V lookup: CDR1 SGDLS, CDR2 YYNGEE. This CDR3 contains 14 residues. Trimming removed 3 bases from V and 8 bases from J, with 17 bases in between. The chain's CDR3 is CASSATPGAIEAFF. DNA of the CDR3: TGTGCCAGCAGCGCGACTCCAGGGGCGATCGAAGCTTTCTTT.

This clone was picked up a small number of times. The gene calls are TRBV29-1 and TRBJ2-3; D unresolved. Trimming took 1 base from V and 5 from J, leaving 7 bases between them. Germline V gives CDR1 SQVTM, CDR2 ANQGSEA. This CDR3 contains 12 residues. The CDR3 region has the DNA TGCAGCGTTGAAGTCGGGTTAGATACGCAGTATTTT. Residues: CSVEVGLDTQYF.

J is TRBJ2-2 and V is TRBV5-1; 7 bases agree with TRBD1. The CDR3 covers 16 residues. CDR1 is SGHRS, CDR2 YFSETQ, per germline. J lost 0 bases, V lost 1 base, and 3 bases had no gene match. CDR3 in DNA: TGCGCCAGCAGCTTGCGACAGGGAACGAACACCGGGGAGCTGTTTTTT. Its translation is CASSLRQGTNTGELFF.